The 20 T cell receptor beta chains in this list originate from one sample, sequenced in a study of CD8 T cells in ankylosing spondylitis. One entry per CDR3 protein results from TCRdb running MiXCR on the 5' RACE reads. Of 30,000 to 45,000 distinct CDR3 sequences listed, 6% are singletons. Sequenced: blood, either unsorted or a sorted T cell fraction (not recorded which). All receptors come from a male donor with ankylosing spondylitis or in good health (not recorded which).

This clonotype has ten or more counts. The chain couples TRBV28 to TRBJ2-1, with a weak D call TRBD2 (6 bases). V was trimmed by 5 bases and J by 0 bases, leaving 11 bases between them. Germline V gene data show CDR1 as MDHEN and CDR2 as SYDVKM. The CDR3 covers 15 residues. For the CDR3, the DNA is TGTGCCAGCAGTCTGGGGGGAAGCTCCTACAATGAGCAGTTCTTC. Its translation: CASSLGGSSYNEQFF.

This clonotype was counted at least ten times. The rearrangement links TRBV27 to TRBJ2-7; TRBD1 aligns across 9 bases. The CDR3 has 15 amino acids. V lost 3 bases to trimming and J lost 3 bases; unmatched junction nucleotides: 6. Germline values: CDR1 MNHEY, CDR2 SMNVEV (reference sequence). The DNA for the CDR3 is TGTGCCAGCAGTTTGACGGGACAGGGACTCTACGAGCAGTACTTC. It specifies CASSLTGQGLYEQYF.

Points on this clonotype: This may come from a read error, since a much larger clone is one base off. The chain recombines TRBV14 with TRBJ2-1; perhaps TRBD2 as D (6 bases). Trimming shortened V by 7 bases and J by 6 bases, and 13 bases separated the two germline ends. From germline, CDR1 is SGHDN and CDR2 FVKESK. The CDR3 contains 13 residues. The CDR3 here is CASNFQRVNEQFF. In DNA, the CDR3 is TGTGCCAGCAACTTTCAGCGGGTCAATGAGCAGTTCTTC.

This clonotype is termed medium-sized. The chain employs TRBV24-1 and TRBJ2-1; a weak D match, TRBD1 (6 bases). The CDR3 extends over 16 amino acids. Germline CDR1 KGHDR, CDR2 SFDVKD. Trimming shortened V by 3 bases and J by 1 base, and 12 bases separated the two germline ends. As DNA, the CDR3 is TGTGCCACCAGTGATCCCACAGGGAAATCCTACAATGAGCAGTTCTTC. Translating it yields CATSDPTGKSYNEQFF.

In its sample, this clonotype was seen many times. The chain carries TRBV7-2 and TRBJ2-1; perhaps TRBD1 as D (6 bases). This CDR3 is 14 amino acids long. Germline CDR1 and CDR2: SGHTA and FQGNSA. The germline V and J ends were trimmed by 3 bases and 8 bases, with 14 bases remaining between them. The CDR3 nucleotides are TGTGCCAGCAGCTTGTACAGGGAAAGAGATGAGCAGTTCTTC. This codes for CASSLYRERDEQFF.

By share, this clonotype ranks as medium-sized. CDR3 nucleotides: TGCAGTGCTCATACCACAGGGGGCATGTACGAGCAGTACTTC. Translating gives CSAHTTGGMYEQYF. V gene TRBV20-1 combines with J gene TRBJ2-7; 9 bases align to TRBD1. The CDR3 has 14 residues. CDR1 is DFQATT, CDR2 SNEGSKA, per germline (reference sequence). The J segment lost 4 bases and the V segment lost 5 bases, leaving 9 bases of the junction unmatched.

This clonotype showed up many times. The V call is TRBV3-1, the J call TRBJ2-1; TRBD2 matches 7 bases. This CDR3 has 12 amino acids. V lost 6 bases to trimming and J lost 9 bases; unmatched junction nucleotides: 5. Germline CDR1 and CDR2: LGHDT and YNNKEL (reference sequence). The CDR3: CASSLTSSEQFF. Written as DNA, the CDR3 is TGTGCCAGCAGTTTGACTAGCAGTGAGCAGTTCTTC.

Of note for this clonotype: A much larger clone lies one base from this, so it may be a read error. The chain couples TRBV7-8 to TRBJ1-2; D not certain. The CDR3 totals 17 residues. Germline V gene data show CDR1 as SGHVS and CDR2 as FQNEAQ. The germline V and J ends were trimmed by 7 bases and 0 bases, with 21 bases remaining between them. CDR3 sequence (DNA): TGTGCCAGCAACTTTAACGCCTTTTCTAATACTAACTATGGCTACACCTTC. Translating gives CASNFNAFSNTNYGYTF.

The table lists this clonotype with many counts. V usage is TRBV5-1 and J usage is TRBJ1-1; D not certain. CDR1 is SGHRS and CDR2 is YFSETQ in the germline V gene. V shed 3 bases and J shed 10 bases, with 16 bases lying between them. This CDR3 has 13 amino acids. The CDR3 here is CASSYHPESGAFF. DNA of the CDR3: TGCGCCAGCAGCTACCACCCCGAAAGCGGAGCTTTCTTT.

This clonotype was detected many times. The chain carries TRBV6-2 or TRBV6-3 and TRBJ1-4; D is ambiguous. This CDR3 contains 15 residues. V lost 5 bases and J lost 6, with 16 bases in between. The germline V gene has CDR1 MNHEY and CDR2 SVGEGT. CDR3 sequence: CASSPDGVGDEKLFF. In nucleotides, the CDR3 is TGTGCCAGCAGTCCGGACGGGGTTGGTGATGAAAAACTGTTTTTT.

This clonotype has at least ten counts. The J gene is TRBJ2-1, the V gene TRBV28; D unresolved. With 3 bases removed from V and 9 bases from J, the gap between germline ends came to 9 bases. CDR3 length: 12 residues. Germline CDR1 is MDHEN and CDR2 is SYDVKM. The chain's CDR3 is CASSFQESEQFF. In DNA, the CDR3 is TGTGCCAGCAGTTTCCAGGAGAGTGAGCAGTTCTTC.

This clonotype has a count of ten or more. CDR3 nucleotides: TGCGCCAGCAGCCGGGACGGAGGGGACTCCTACGAGCAGTACTTC. The encoded protein is CASSRDGGDSYEQYF. The gene calls are TRBV4-3 and TRBJ2-7; tentatively, D is TRBD2 (6 bases). V was clipped by 4 bases and J by 0 bases, with 13 bases between them. The CDR3 spans 15 residues. Germline values: CDR1 LGHNA, CDR2 YSLEER.

This clonotype was detected many times. The rearrangement links TRBV28 to TRBJ2-4, with 9 bases identical to TRBD2. Germline CDR1 and CDR2: MDHEN and SYDVKM. V gave up 6 bases and J gave up 0 bases; unmatched junction bases: 6. The CDR3 is 16 residues long. The CDR3 DNA reads TGTGCCAGCAGACACACTAGCGGGTTAGCCAAAAACATTCAGTACTTC. It codes for CASRHTSGLAKNIQYF.

The table lists this clonotype with many counts. This chain connects TRBV5-1 to TRBJ2-3, with TRBD2 identical over 11 bases. Trimming cost V 4 bases and J 2 bases; bases outside gene matches: 6. The germline gives CDR1 SGHRS, CDR2 YFSETQ. The CDR3 contains 16 residues. In DNA form, the CDR3 reads TGCGCCAGCAGCGTACCACTAGCGGGAGCCACAGATACGCAGTATTTT. It translates to CASSVPLAGATDTQYF.

This clonotype was counted ten times or more. V and J are TRBV5-1 and TRBJ2-3; D unclear. V was trimmed by 2 bases and J by 6 bases, leaving 7 bases between them. Germline CDR1 SGHRS, CDR2 YFSETQ. This CDR3 spans 12 amino acids. CDR3 sequence (DNA): TGCGCCAGCAGCTTAGGGTTGGATACGCAGTATTTT. Translation gives CASSLGLDTQYF.

As concerns this clonotype: One junction end disagrees with the germline gene, perhaps due to a read error. V gene TRBV2 combines with J gene TRBJ2-1; 9 bases map to TRBD2. CDR1 SNHLY and CDR2 FYNNEI come from the germline V gene. This CDR3 is 16 amino acids long. The CDR3 spells CTSSEGLARYYNEQFF. The CDR3 DNA reads TGTACCAGCAGTGAAGGACTAGCGAGATACTACAATGAGCAGTTCTTC.

In this sample, this clonotype turned up many times. V gene TRBV27 combines with J gene TRBJ2-7; TRBD1 agrees at 8 bases. With 3 bases clipped from V and 1 base from J, the junction kept 8 bases outside the gene matches. The CDR3 contains 16 residues. CDR1 and CDR2 (germline): MNHEY, SMNVEV (reference sequence). CDR3 nucleotide sequence: TGTGCCAGCAGTTTGGGGACAGGCTACCTTTCCTACGAGCAGTACTTC. Its protein is CASSLGTGYLSYEQYF.

This clonotype was counted at least ten times. The J gene is TRBJ1-1, the V gene TRBV29-1, with unresolved D. This CDR3 is 12 amino acids long. V gave up 1 base and J gave up 4 bases, with 7 bases separating them. The germline V gene encodes CDR1 SQVTM and CDR2 ANQGSEA. CDR3 nucleotide sequence: TGCAGCGTTGAAGGGGGTCCCACTGAAGCTTTCTTT. Protein: CSVEGGPTEAFF.

The chain links TRBV15 to TRBJ1-2; tentatively, D is TRBD1 (6 bases). Germline V gives CDR1 LNHNV, CDR2 YYDKDF (reference sequence). The V and J ends lost 1 base and 4 bases respectively, with 10 bases between them. The CDR3 covers 14 residues. The CDR3 nucleotides read TGTGCCACCAGCAGAGTCGGCAGGGGCTATGGCTACACCTTC. Translated, it gives CATSRVGRGYGYTF. Supplemented by reference TRBV15 and TRBJ1-2, the full variable domain reads DAMVIQNPRYQVTQFGKPVTLSCSQTLNHNVMYWYQQKSSQAPKLLFHYYDKDFNNEADTPDNFQSRRPNTSFCFLDIRSPGLGDTAMYLCATSRVGRGYGYTFGSGTRLTVV.

This clonotype was detected ten times or more. The rearrangement links TRBV6-5 to TRBJ1-1; weak D call: TRBD1 (6 bases). CDR1 and CDR2 from the germline V gene are MNHEY and SVGAGI. Trimming stripped 5 bases from V and 5 bases from J, with 18 bases between. The CDR3 has 15 residues. DNA for the CDR3: TGTGCCAGCAGTCGGGCAGGGGAGTTGGGAACTGAAGCTTTCTTT. Protein product: CASSRAGELGTEAFF.